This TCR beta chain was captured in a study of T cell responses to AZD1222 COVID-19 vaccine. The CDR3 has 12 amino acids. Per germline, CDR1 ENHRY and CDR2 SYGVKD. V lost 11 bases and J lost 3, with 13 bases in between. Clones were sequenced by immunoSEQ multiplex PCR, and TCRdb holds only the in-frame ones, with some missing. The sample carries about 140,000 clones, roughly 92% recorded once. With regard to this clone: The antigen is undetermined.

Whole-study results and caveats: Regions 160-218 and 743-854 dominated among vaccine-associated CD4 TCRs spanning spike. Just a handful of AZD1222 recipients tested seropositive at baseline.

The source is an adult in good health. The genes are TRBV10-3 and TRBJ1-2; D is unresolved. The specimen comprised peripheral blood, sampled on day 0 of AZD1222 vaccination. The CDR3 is CAVSPDHYGYTF. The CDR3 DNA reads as TGTGCCGTGAGTCCAGATCACTATGGCTACACCTTC.